Below are 10 T cell receptor beta chains sequenced from a single sample in a study of cytotoxic CD8 clonotypes in ibrutinib-treated CLL. The table came from immunoSEQ multiplex PCR; TCRdb's copy has only in-frame clones and leaves some out. Of more than 200,000 clones listed, roughly three quarters are singletons. This sample comprised PBMCs, obtained after 12 months of ibrutinib treatment. The receptors originated from a human donor with chronic lymphocytic leukemia.

The J gene is TRBJ2-7, the V gene TRBV30, with D hard to call. Trimming removed 1 base from V and 3 bases from J, with 4 bases in between. Per the germline V gene, CDR1 is GTSNPN and CDR2 is SVGIG (reference sequence). CDR3 length equals 11 residues. The CDR3, as DNA: TGTGCCTGGAGTGAAGGCTACGAGCAGTACTTC. Translation: CAWSEGYEQYF.

The rearrangement links TRBV7-9 to TRBJ2-1, with 10 bases identical to TRBD1. V lost 2 bases to trimming and J lost 8 bases; unmatched junction nucleotides: 6. The CDR3 is 15 amino acids. CDR1 SEHNR and CDR2 FQNEAQ come from the germline V gene (reference sequence). This chain's CDR3 is CASSLRQGASDEQFF. The CDR3 bases are TGTGCCAGCAGCTTACGACAGGGGGCTTCAGATGAGCAGTTCTTC.

The rearrangement uses TRBV30 and TRBJ1-1; a weak D match, TRBD1 (5 bases). Trimming stripped 5 bases from V and 3 bases from J, with 16 bases between. From germline, CDR1 is GTSNPN and CDR2 SVGIG (reference sequence). The CDR3 is made up of 14 amino acids. The CDR3 sequence: CAWVSRVRDTEAFF. Written as DNA, the CDR3 is TGTGCCTGGGTCTCCCGGGTCAGGGACACTGAAGCTTTCTTT. Full variable domain (rest looked up from reference TRBV30 and TRBJ1-1): SQTIHQWPATLVQPVGSPLSLECTVEGTSNPNLYWYRQAAGRGLQLLFYSVGIGQISSEVPQNLSASRPQDRQFILSSKKLLLSDSGFYLCAWVSRVRDTEAFFGQGTRLTVV.

The rearrangement joins TRBV19 to TRBJ2-7, with TRBD2 matching over 10 bases. The CDR3 is 15 amino acids. In germline, CDR1 is LNHDA, CDR2 SQIVND (reference sequence). Trimming at V came to 3 bases and at J to 3 bases, leaving 5 bases not matched to a gene. CDR3 bases: TGTGCCAGTAGTATGGCCCCTAGCGGGAGCTACGAGCAGTACTTC. Translation gives CASSMAPSGSYEQYF.

The CDR3 nucleotides read TGTGCGTCCCTACGAGGCACAGATACGCAGTATTTT. Amino acids: CASLRGTDTQYF. The chain uses TRBV5-6 and TRBJ2-3; D gene ambiguous. Germline V lookup: CDR1 SGHDT, CDR2 YYEEEE. There are 12 residues in the CDR3.

The J gene is TRBJ2-1, the V gene TRBV6-1, with 11 bases fitting TRBD2. The CDR3 sequence is 16 residues long. Unmatched junction bases numbered 4, after V lost 2 bases and J lost 4 bases. Germline V gives CDR1 MNHNS, CDR2 SASEGT. The CDR3 is CASSERLAGGYNEQFF. The CDR3 DNA sequence: TGTGCCAGCAGTGAAAGGCTAGCGGGGGGTTACAATGAGCAGTTCTTC.

This clone was found once. The rearrangement joins TRBV10-3 to TRBJ2-3; D perhaps matches TRBD1 (5 bases). Trimming removed 0 bases from V and 1 base from J, with 17 bases in between. CDR1 and CDR2 from the germline V gene are ENHRY and SYGVKD. The CDR3 covers 18 residues. The DNA for the CDR3 is TGTGCCATCAGTGAGTCGACAGCTTACAGCTCCCGCACAGATACGCAGTATTTT. Its translation is CAISESTAYSSRTDTQYF.

The rearrangement links TRBV27 to TRBJ1-2; 7 bases agree with TRBD1. Germline CDR1 is MNHEY and CDR2 is SMNVEV (reference sequence). The CDR3 contains 14 residues. The V and J ends lost 1 base and 4 bases, in that order; junction bases with no gene match: 3. The CDR3, as DNA: TGTGCCAGCAGTTTATGGGGGACAGCCTATGGCTACACCTTC. Amino acids: CASSLWGTAYGYTF.

The chain uses TRBV5-6 and TRBJ1-6; D possibly corresponds to TRBD1 (5 bases). This CDR3 comprises 15 residues. CDR1 and CDR2 (germline): SGHDT, YYEEEE. The ends were cut back, 5 bases at V and 9 bases at J, with 18 bases in the middle. The CDR3 spells CASRRDLRDGSPLHF. CDR3 DNA: TGTGCCAGCAGGAGGGACCTTAGGGATGGTTCACCCCTCCACTTT.

The J gene is TRBJ2-1, the V gene TRBV4-2; maybe TRBD2 (6 bases). The germline V gene has CDR1 LGHNA and CDR2 YNFKEQ. The V gene lost 1 base and the J gene lost 6 bases, with 16 bases spanning the gap. The CDR3 loop spans 16 amino acids. The CDR3 region has the DNA TGTGCCAGCAGCCAAGTTGGGACTGCGGGCGGCAATGAGCAGTTCTTC. This sequence encodes CASSQVGTAGGNEQFF.